A selection of T cell receptor beta chains follows, all from one sample in a study of CD8 T cells in ankylosing spondylitis. TCRdb recomputed calls from the 5' RACE reads with MiXCR, one row per CDR3 protein. The sample shows about 400,000 distinct CDR3 sequences, about 20% of them seen only once. Input material: blood, either unsorted or a sorted T cell fraction (not recorded which). The receptors were sampled from a male donor with ankylosing spondylitis or in good health (not recorded which). CDR3s include the opening cysteine and the closing phenylalanine or tryptophan. The order of the fields is D gene, V gene, J gene, clone size, CDR3 protein, CDR3 DNA. D genes are given only for firm matches. Not all rows give a size; the values are once, few, many and, for expanded clones, a class.

TRBD2	TRBV9	TRBJ2-4	few	CASSDPVGSGGAVNIQYF	TGTGCCAGCAGCGACCCGGTGGGTAGCGGGGGGGCGGTAAACATTCAGTACTTC
.	TRBV5-1	TRBJ2-1	few	CASSLEPGGYNEQFF	TGCGCCAGCAGCTTGGAGCCAGGGGGGTACAATGAGCAGTTCTTC
.	TRBV29-1	TRBJ1-2	few	CSVELGSPYGYTF	TGCAGCGTTGAACTCGGGTCGCCCTATGGCTACACCTTC
.	TRBV12-3/TRBV12-4	TRBJ1-1	.	CASSLTLGEGTEAFF	TGTGCCAGCAGTTTAACTCTGGGAGAAGGAACTGAAGCTTTCTTT
TRBD1	TRBV9	TRBJ2-5	few	CASSVEDRPETQYF	TGTGCCAGCAGCGTAGAGGACAGGCCAGAGACCCAGTACTTC
TRBD1	TRBV30	TRBJ2-7	few	CAWSPGTGVHEQYF	TGTGCCTGGAGCCCCGGGACAGGGGTACACGAGCAGTACTTC
.	TRBV9	TRBJ2-3	.	CASSVGTQEGHTQYF	TGTGCCAGCAGCGTAGGGACCCAGGAAGGGCATACGCAGTATTTT
.	TRBV29-1	TRBJ2-1	.	CSVVRPNEQFF	TGCAGCGTTGTACGACCAAATGAGCAGTTCTTC
TRBD2	TRBV30	TRBJ2-1	.	CAWSYSSGGAQFF	TGTGCCTGGAGTTATTCTAGCGGGGGGGCCCAGTTCTTC
.	TRBV9	TRBJ2-2	few	CASSVEATNTGELFF	TGTGCCAGCAGCGTAGAAGCCACTAACACCGGGGAGCTGTTTTTT
.	TRBV30	TRBJ1-1	.	CAWRQDTEAFF	TGTGCCTGGAGACAGGATACTGAAGCTTTCTTT
.	TRBV7-8	TRBJ2-3	few	CASSLEGGREAHTQYF	TGTGCCAGCAGCTTAGAGGGAGGCCGGGAAGCACATACGCAGTATTTT
.	TRBV12-3/TRBV12-4	TRBJ2-7	.	CASSLILSEQYF	TGTGCCAGCAGTCTGATCCTTAGCGAGCAGTACTTC
TRBD2	TRBV4-2	TRBJ2-7	.	CASSQDSGGYEQYF	TGTGCCAGCAGCCAAGATTCGGGGGGATACGAGCAGTACTTC
.	TRBV11-2	TRBJ2-3	.	CASSPVGGSADTQYF	TGTGCCAGCAGCCCCGTCGGGGGCTCGGCAGATACGCAGTATTTT
.	TRBV4-2	TRBJ2-3	few	CASSQKGLTTDTQYF	TGTGCCAGCAGCCAAAAGGGACTTACCACAGATACGCAGTATTTT
.	TRBV7-7	TRBJ2-5	.	CASSLARRPQETQYF	TGTGCTAGCAGCTTAGCGCGGAGACCCCAAGAGACCCAGTACTTC
.	TRBV11-2	TRBJ2-1	many	CASSLDGGEQFF	TGTGCCAGCAGCTTAGATGGTGGTGAGCAGTTCTTC
.	TRBV4-1	TRBJ1-6	.	CASSQRMGGNSPLHF	TGCGCCAGCAGCCAAAGAATGGGTGGGAATTCACCCCTCCACTTT
.	TRBV20-1	TRBJ2-5	.	CSARLLTSRSLETQYF	TGCAGTGCTAGATTGCTCACCAGTCGGAGTCTGGAGACCCAGTACTTC
.	TRBV20-1	TRBJ2-1	.	CSARSLRGGEQFF	TGCAGTGCTCGCAGCCTACGCGGAGGGGAGCAGTTCTTC
.	TRBV5-6	TRBJ2-5	.	CASSPTYHTRSETQYF	TGTGCCAGCAGCCCTACCTACCACACAAGATCGGAGACCCAGTACTTC
TRBD1	TRBV28	TRBJ2-7	few	CASNGQGREFEQYF	TGTGCCAGCAACGGACAGGGGAGAGAGTTCGAGCAGTACTTC
.	TRBV12-3/TRBV12-4	TRBJ2-7	few	CASSLAQVGSYEQYF	TGTGCCAGCAGTTTAGCGCAGGTCGGTTCCTACGAGCAGTACTTC
TRBD2	TRBV10-3	TRBJ2-1	few	CAISEGLAGGPSGGEQFF	TGTGCCATCAGTGAGGGACTAGCGGGGGGGCCCAGTGGTGGTGAGCAGTTCTTC
.	TRBV11-1	TRBJ1-2	few	CASSHRGGGSSHNYGYTF	TGTGCCAGCAGCCACCGGGGTGGAGGCTCATCTCATAACTATGGCTACACCTTC
TRBD2	TRBV14	TRBJ2-3	.	CASSQVRAGTADTQYF	TGTGCCAGCAGCCAAGTAAGAGCGGGGACGGCAGATACGCAGTATTTT
.	TRBV6-5	TRBJ2-1	.	CASSYFPSNEQFF	TGTGCCAGCAGTTACTTCCCCTCGAATGAGCAGTTCTTC
.	TRBV28	TRBJ2-3	few	CASSFRARQPTDTQYF	TGTGCCAGCAGTTTTAGGGCACGTCAGCCCACAGATACGCAGTATTTT
.	TRBV11-2	TRBJ2-1	few	CASSSGPRYEQFF	TGTGCCAGCAGCTCGGGGCCTAGATATGAGCAGTTCTTC
.	TRBV12-5	TRBJ2-2	.	CASGLVAGAMNTGELFF	TGTGCTAGTGGTTTGGTAGCCGGGGCGATGAACACCGGGGAGCTGTTTTTT
.	TRBV9	TRBJ1-2	few	CASSPTRQGYGYTF	TGTGCCAGCAGCCCAACCCGGCAGGGCTATGGCTACACCTTC
.	TRBV29-1	TRBJ1-5	.	CSVESEENQPQHF	TGCAGCGTTGAAAGTGAGGAAAATCAGCCCCAGCATTTT
.	TRBV12-3/TRBV12-4	TRBJ1-1	.	CASSTGISSRTEAFF	TGTGCCAGCAGTACAGGGATTTCTTCTCGCACTGAAGCTTTCTTT
TRBD2	TRBV3-1	TRBJ2-5	few	CASSPGLAGGTQYF	TGTGCCAGCAGCCCGGGACTAGCGGGGGGGACCCAGTACTTC
TRBD2	TRBV20-1	TRBJ2-7	few	CSAGGETYEQYF	TGCAGTGCCGGGGGGGAGACCTACGAGCAGTACTTC
.	TRBV29-1	TRBJ2-4	.	CSVEGDLAKNIQYF	TGCAGCGTTGAAGGGGATCTAGCCAAAAACATTCAGTACTTC
.	TRBV5-6	TRBJ2-5	.	CASSLGPGTGSETQYF	TGTGCCAGCAGCTTGGGCCCGGGGACGGGTTCGGAGACCCAGTACTTC
.	TRBV20-1	TRBJ2-3	many	CSAREPSQPQDTQYF	TGCAGTGCTCGCGAGCCCTCACAACCACAAGATACGCAGTATTTT
.	TRBV7-8	TRBJ2-3	many	CASSLPDGSSTDTQYF	TGTGCCAGCAGCTTACCGGACGGTTCTAGCACAGATACGCAGTATTTT
.	TRBV12-3/TRBV12-4	TRBJ2-7	.	CASSLSLGVPYEQYF	TGTGCCAGCAGTTTAAGCTTAGGGGTCCCCTACGAGCAGTACTTC
.	TRBV6-1	TRBJ1-1	.	CASSGWVNTEAFF	TGTGCCAGCAGTGGCTGGGTGAACACTGAAGCTTTCTTT
.	TRBV5-8	TRBJ2-1	.	CASRPAMKGSYNEQFF	TGTGCCAGCAGACCAGCGATGAAGGGCTCCTACAATGAGCAGTTCTTC
TRBD1	TRBV3-1	TRBJ2-1	.	CASSQVVGQGGYNEQFF	TGTGCCAGCAGCCAAGTGGTTGGACAGGGTGGCTACAATGAGCAGTTCTTC
.	TRBV6-1	TRBJ2-1	.	CASSWGDTYNEQFF	TGTGCCAGCAGCTGGGGGGACACCTACAATGAGCAGTTCTTC
.	TRBV29-1	TRBJ2-5	.	CSVVGRGGLETQYF	TGCAGCGTTGTCGGGCGGGGAGGTTTGGAGACCCAGTACTTC
TRBD1	TRBV5-8	TRBJ2-5	.	CASRPGQTFMETQYF	TGTGCCAGCAGGCCGGGACAGACGTTTATGGAGACCCAGTACTTC
.	TRBV12-3/TRBV12-4	TRBJ1-6	few	CASSSDWASSYNSPLHF	TGTGCCAGCAGTTCCGACTGGGCTAGCTCCTATAATTCACCCCTCCACTTT
TRBD2	TRBV20-1	TRBJ2-7	few	CSASPRRGDYEQYF	TGCAGTGCTAGCCCCAGACGGGGGGACTACGAGCAGTACTTC
.	TRBV6-5	TRBJ2-1	.	CAGPGANEQFF	TGTGCAGGGCCGGGGGCCAATGAGCAGTTCTTC
.	TRBV29-1	TRBJ2-7	few	CSVGQVSSYEQYF	TGCAGCGTTGGACAGGTGAGCTCCTACGAGCAGTACTTC
TRBD1	TRBV5-1	TRBJ2-5	.	CASSRTGGLETQYF	TGCGCCAGCAGCCGGACAGGGGGATTAGAGACCCAGTACTTC
TRBD1	TRBV27	TRBJ1-4	few	CASSINRGEKLFF	TGTGCCAGCAGTATAAACAGGGGTGAAAAACTGTTTTTT